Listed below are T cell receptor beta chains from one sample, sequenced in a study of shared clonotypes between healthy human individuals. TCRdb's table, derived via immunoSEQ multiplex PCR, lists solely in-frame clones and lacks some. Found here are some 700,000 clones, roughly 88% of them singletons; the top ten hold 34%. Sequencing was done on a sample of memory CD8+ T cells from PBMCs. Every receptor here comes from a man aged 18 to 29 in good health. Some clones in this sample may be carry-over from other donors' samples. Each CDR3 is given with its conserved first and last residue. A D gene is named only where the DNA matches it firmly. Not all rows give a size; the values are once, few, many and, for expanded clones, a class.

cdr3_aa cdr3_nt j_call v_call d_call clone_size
CASSSGGAGYGYTF TGTGCCAGCAGTTCTGGGGGCGCTGGCTATGGCTACACCTTC TRBJ1-2 TRBV27 . .
CASALRPDTGELFF TGTGCCAGTGCTCTACGCCCGGACACCGGGGAGCTGTTTTTT TRBJ2-2 TRBV28 . .
CASSYSAGVSDTQYF TGTGCCAGCAGTTACTCGGCAGGGGTTAGCGATACGCAGTATTTT TRBJ2-3 TRBV6-6 . once
CASRGLTNQPQHF TGTGCCAGCAGAGGGCTTACCAATCAGCCCCAGCATTTT TRBJ1-5 TRBV2 . few
CASSLISGMVDTQYF TGTGCCAGCAGCTTAATTAGCGGGATGGTAGATACGCAGTATTTT TRBJ2-3 TRBV11-2 TRBD2 .
CASSQDLSGYEQYF TGCGCCAGCAGCCAAGATTTATCGGGATACGAGCAGTACTTC TRBJ2-7 TRBV4-3 . once
CASSFGAYEQYF TGCGCCAGCAGCTTTGGTGCCTACGAGCAGTACTTC TRBJ2-7 TRBV5-1 . once
CASSEGRQGANNQPQHF TGTGCCAGCAGCGAAGGTAGACAGGGGGCCAACAATCAGCCCCAGCATTTT TRBJ1-5 TRBV2 TRBD1 .
CASSFRKDRDDQPQHF TGTGCCAGCAGTTTTCGTAAGGACAGGGATGATCAGCCCCAGCATTTT TRBJ1-5 TRBV28 TRBD1 once
CASSHDQGANEKLFF TGTGCCAGCAGTCACGACCAGGGAGCTAATGAAAAACTGTTTTTT TRBJ1-4 TRBV6-5 . .
CASSVEGTSGNNEQFF TGTGCCAGCAGCGTAGAAGGGACTAGCGGAAACAATGAGCAGTTCTTC TRBJ2-1 TRBV9 TRBD2 .
CASSQDRWETQYF TGCGCCAGCAGCCAAGATCGATGGGAGACCCAGTACTTC TRBJ2-5 TRBV4-3 . .
CASSFGTPNYGYTF TGTGCCAGCAGCTTTGGAACACCTAACTATGGCTACACCTTC TRBJ1-2 TRBV7-9 . .
CASSQVIREPLREKLFF TGCGCCAGCAGCCAAGTTATCAGAGAGCCCCTACGTGAAAAACTGTTTTTT TRBJ1-4 TRBV4-1 . .
CASSTGSPSGQYF TGTGCCAGCAGCACAGGGTCACCAAGCGGGCAGTACTTC TRBJ2-7 TRBV7-9 . .
CASSLGVYEQYF TGTGCCAGCAGCTTAGGAGTCTACGAGCAGTACTTC TRBJ2-7 TRBV7-9 . .
CASSEEEEFSF TGCGCCAGCAGCGAAGAAGAGGAGTTTTCCTTC TRBJ1-2 TRBV4-1 . .
CASSLGHPWEQYF TGTGCCAGCAGCCTGGGACACCCTTGGGAGCAGTACTTC TRBJ2-7 TRBV27 . .
CASSQRGVTTNEKLFF TGTGCCAGCAGCCAGCGGGGCGTAACAACTAATGAAAAACTGTTTTTT TRBJ1-4 TRBV14 . .
CASSPDLNEQFF TGTGCCAGCAGTCCCGATCTGAATGAGCAGTTCTTC TRBJ2-1 TRBV6-5 . .
CASSQDPGLETQYF TGCGCCAGCAGCCAAGATCCCGGGTTAGAGACCCAGTACTTC TRBJ2-5 TRBV4-1 . .
CASSLRAGGQETQYF TGTGCCAGCAGCTTACGGGCAGGGGGGCAAGAGACCCAGTACTTC TRBJ2-5 TRBV7-9 . .
CARYRGPNTGELFF TGTGCCCGCTACAGGGGGCCGAACACCGGGGAGCTGTTTTTT TRBJ2-2 TRBV6-7 TRBD1 .
CASSYPGPLGNEQFF TGTGCCAGCAGTTACCCGGGTCCTCTTGGGAATGAGCAGTTCTTC TRBJ2-1 TRBV6-5 . .
CASSVGESNQPQHF TGTGCCAGCAGCGTAGGGGAGAGCAATCAGCCCCAGCATTTT TRBJ1-5 TRBV9 . .
CASSHRGSSYEQYF TGTGCCAGCAGCCACAGGGGCAGCTCCTACGAGCAGTACTTC TRBJ2-7 TRBV13 TRBD1 .
CASSVVDGKNTEAFF TGTGCCAGCAGCGTAGTAGACGGGAAGAACACTGAAGCTTTCTTT TRBJ1-1 TRBV9 . once
CASIAYLTLRQPQHF TGTGCCAGCATCGCCTACCTGACCCTTAGACAGCCCCAGCATTTT TRBJ1-5 TRBV28 . .
CASCQTGPEGYTF TGTGCCAGCTGCCAGACGGGCCCGGAGGGCTACACCTTC TRBJ1-2 TRBV6-6 . .
CASSFRQDTEAFF TGTGCCAGCAGCTTTAGGCAGGACACTGAAGCTTTCTTT TRBJ1-1 TRBV6-1 . once
CASSVGSGFDEKLFF TGTGCCAGCAGCGTAGGCTCAGGGTTTGACGAAAAACTGTTTTTT TRBJ1-4 TRBV9 . .
CSARSPYEQYF TGCAGTGCTAGGTCCCCCTACGAGCAGTACTTC TRBJ2-7 TRBV20-1 . .
CASSVGGGPTYNEQFF TGTGCCAGCAGCGTAGGGGGCGGGCCGACCTACAATGAGCAGTTCTTC TRBJ2-1 TRBV9 . .
CASSPPRTNTIYF TGTGCCAGCAGTCCACCCCGGACAAACACCATATATTTT TRBJ1-3 TRBV28 . .
CASSPEGQGPGNTIYF TGCGCCAGCAGCCCGGAGGGTCAGGGACCTGGAAACACCATATATTTT TRBJ1-3 TRBV5-1 . .
CASSTGTSGGTDTQYF TGCGCCAGCAGTACCGGGACTAGCGGAGGCACAGATACGCAGTATTTT TRBJ2-3 TRBV10-2 TRBD2 .